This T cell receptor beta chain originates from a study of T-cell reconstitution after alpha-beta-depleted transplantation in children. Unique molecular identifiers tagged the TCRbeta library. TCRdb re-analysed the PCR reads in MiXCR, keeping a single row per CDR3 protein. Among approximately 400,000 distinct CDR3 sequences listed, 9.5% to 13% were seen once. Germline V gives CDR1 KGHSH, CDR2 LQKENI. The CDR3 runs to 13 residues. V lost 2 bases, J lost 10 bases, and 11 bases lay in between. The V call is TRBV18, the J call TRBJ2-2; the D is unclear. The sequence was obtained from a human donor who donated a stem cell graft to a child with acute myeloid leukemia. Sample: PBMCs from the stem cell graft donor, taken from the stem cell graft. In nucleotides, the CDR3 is TGTGCCAGCTCACCAGTCGACGGTGAGGAGCTGTTTTTT. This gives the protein CASSPVDGEELFF.